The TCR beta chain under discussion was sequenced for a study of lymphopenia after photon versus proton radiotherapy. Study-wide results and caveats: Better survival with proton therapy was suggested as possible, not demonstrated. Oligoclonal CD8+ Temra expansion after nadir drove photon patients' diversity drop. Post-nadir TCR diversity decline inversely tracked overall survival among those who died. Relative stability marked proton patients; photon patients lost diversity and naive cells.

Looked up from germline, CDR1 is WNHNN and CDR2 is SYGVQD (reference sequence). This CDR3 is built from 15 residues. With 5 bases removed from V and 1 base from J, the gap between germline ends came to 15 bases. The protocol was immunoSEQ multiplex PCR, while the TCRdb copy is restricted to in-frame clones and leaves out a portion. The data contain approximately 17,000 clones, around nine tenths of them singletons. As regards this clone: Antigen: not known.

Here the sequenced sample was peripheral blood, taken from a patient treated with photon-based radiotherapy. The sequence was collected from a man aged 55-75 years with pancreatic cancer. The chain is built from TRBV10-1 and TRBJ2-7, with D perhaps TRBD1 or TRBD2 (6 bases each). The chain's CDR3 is CASSQEPGASYEQYF. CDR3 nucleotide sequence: TGCGCCAGCAGTCAGGAACCGGGGGCTTCCTACGAGCAGTACTTC.